Below, 32 T cell receptor beta chains from the same sample are listed, as sequenced in a study of cytotoxic CD8 clonotypes in ibrutinib-treated CLL (dated by TCRdb to the early 2020s). Receptor amplification or capture employed the immunoSEQ multiplex PCR assay. TCRdb mirrors the immuneACCESS table, restricted to in-frame sequences. Some clones are absent from its copies; in checked studies, under half trace to an unresolved V gene, and the reason for the others is unknown. This sample comprises some 300,000 clones, approximately 80% of them detected only once. The top ten hold about 6.3% of the sample. The starting material was PBMCs, obtained before ibrutinib treatment. The receptors were gathered from a human donor with chronic lymphocytic leukemia.

The chain has TRBV5-6 and TRBJ2-1; D might be TRBD1 or TRBD2, each matching 6 bases. CDR3 length: 15 residues. Trimming shortened V by 1 base and J by 3 bases, and 11 bases separated the two germline ends. Per the germline V gene, CDR1 is SGHDT and CDR2 is YYEEEE. In DNA, the CDR3 is TGTGCCAGCAGCTTGAGGGGGAGGCTCTACAATGAGCAGTTCTTC. Translated, it gives CASSLRGRLYNEQFF.

The chain has TRBV7-9 and TRBJ1-2; D perhaps matches TRBD1 (5 bases). CDR3 length: 13 residues. Deletions cut 5 bases from V and 4 bases from J, with 11 bases between. Germline V CDR1 and CDR2: SEHNR, FQNEAQ (reference sequence). The CDR3 is CASSQDTSYGYTF. The CDR3, as DNA: TGTGCCAGCAGCCAGGACACCTCCTATGGCTACACCTTC. Full variable domain (outside the CDR3, taken from reference TRBV7-9 and TRBJ1-2): DTGVSQNPRHKITKRGQNVTFRCDPISEHNRLYWYRQTLGQGPEFLTYFQNEAQLEKSRLLSDRFSAERPKGSFSTLEIQRTEQGDSAMYLCASSQDTSYGYTFGSGTRLTVV.

The gene calls are TRBV4-3 and TRBJ2-7, with 11 bases aligning to TRBD1. The ends lost 3 bases at V and 2 bases at J; junction bases unmatched: 3. The germline V gene encodes CDR1 LGHNA and CDR2 YSLEER. The CDR3 has 15 amino acids. The CDR3 DNA follows: TGCGCCAGCAGCCAGGGGACAGGGGGAACCTACGAGCAGTACTTC. Translated, it gives CASSQGTGGTYEQYF.

V and J are TRBV27 and TRBJ1-5; weak D call: TRBD1 (5 bases). V lost 5 bases and J lost 1, with 9 bases in between. The germline CDR1 and CDR2 sequences are MNHEY and SMNVEV (reference sequence). This CDR3 is built from 14 residues. DNA for the CDR3: TGTGCCAGCAGTCCGGACATCAGCAATCAGCCCCAGCATTTT. It codes for CASSPDISNQPQHF.

The rearrangement uses TRBV19 and TRBJ2-4; 10 positions match TRBD2. The trim removed 2 bases at V and 5 bases at J, leaving 9 bases unmatched. The CDR3 length is 17 residues. Germline V gene data show CDR1 as LNHDA and CDR2 as SQIVND (reference sequence). For the CDR3, the DNA is TGTGCCAGTAGTATATCTAGCGGGAGTTTGGGGGAAAACATTCAGTACTTC. Residues: CASSISSGSLGENIQYF.

The rearrangement joins TRBV7-2 to TRBJ2-7; 11 bases map to TRBD2. CDR1 and CDR2 from the germline V gene are SGHTA and FQGNSA. The CDR3 has 19 residues. V was clipped by 2 bases and J by 0 bases; unmatched bases: 12. CDR3: CASSLSDFVLAGASYEQYF. The CDR3 bases are TGTGCCAGCAGCTTAAGTGACTTCGTACTAGCGGGAGCCTCCTACGAGCAGTACTTC.

This sequence joins TRBV4-1 and TRBJ2-7, with D possibly matching TRBD2 (6 bases). CDR3 length: 15 amino acids. Trimming stripped 5 bases from V and 4 bases from J, with 18 bases between. The germline CDR1 and CDR2 sequences are MGHRA and YSYEKL. In DNA, the CDR3 is TGCGCCAGCAGCGTGGAGGGGAGTGTTATTTACGAGCAGTACTTC. Translating gives CASSVEGSVIYEQYF.

The CDR3 nucleotides read TGTGCCAGCAGTTTATCATTGGGTAGCAATCAGCCCCAGCATTTT. It yields the protein CASSLSLGSNQPQHF. V is TRBV27 and J is TRBJ1-5; D is undetermined. The CDR3 spans 15 residues. V was cut by 0 bases and J by 0 bases, with 6 bases left in between. The germline CDR1 and CDR2 sequences are MNHEY and SMNVEV (reference sequence).

The genes are TRBV15 and TRBJ1-5; D may be TRBD1 (6 bases). The CDR3 covers 19 residues. The germline CDR1 and CDR2 sequences are LNHNV and YYDKDF (reference sequence). With 0 bases removed from V and 0 bases from J, the gap between germline ends came to 18 bases. Here the CDR3 reads CATSRDFFRGGYSNQPQHF. For the CDR3, the DNA is TGTGCCACCAGCAGAGATTTTTTCAGGGGCGGCTATAGCAATCAGCCCCAGCATTTT.

The chain links TRBV11-3 to TRBJ2-1; unclear D gene. Looked up from germline, CDR1 is SGHNT and CDR2 is YENEEA. This CDR3 region has 12 residues. With 5 bases removed from V and 7 bases from J, the gap between germline ends came to 9 bases. The CDR3 region has the DNA TGTGCCAGCAGCCAGAGCCGGAATGAGCAGTTCTTC. This sequence encodes CASSQSRNEQFF.

The V and J genes are TRBV15 and TRBJ1-5; 10 bases map to TRBD1. The germline V gene has CDR1 LNHNV and CDR2 YYDKDF (reference sequence). The CDR3 length is 16 residues. The V and J ends lost 5 bases and 7 bases, in that order; junction bases with no gene match: 11. CDR3 residues: CATSGHRDRGGQPQHF. The CDR3, as DNA: TGTGCCACCAGCGGCCACCGGGACAGGGGTGGACAGCCCCAGCATTTT.

CDR3 nucleotides: TGTGCCAGCAGTTTGGTCGGAATAACCTACGAGCAGTACTTC. Residues: CASSLVGITYEQYF. The chain couples TRBV28 to TRBJ2-7, with D uncertain. Germline assignment: CDR1 MDHEN and CDR2 SYDVKM. Trimming removed 3 bases at V and 2 bases at J, with 11 bases between. CDR3 size: 14 residues.

The chain links TRBV5-6 to TRBJ1-2; no clear D. The CDR3 has 13 residues. V lost 0 bases, J lost 7 bases, and 10 bases lay in between. The germline CDR1 and CDR2 sequences are SGHDT and YYEEEE. This chain's CDR3 is CASSLVLEVGYTF. The CDR3 DNA reads as TGTGCCAGCAGCTTGGTTTTAGAGGTTGGCTACACCTTC.

To note about this clone: Relative to the germline gene, one junction end is altered; a read error may explain this. The rearrangement joins TRBV7-7 to TRBJ2-1, with D possibly being TRBD2 (6 bases). The length of the CDR3 is 15 residues. CDR1 and CDR2 (germline): SSHAT, FNYEAQ (reference sequence). The chain's CDR3 is CASSPRLGSYNEQFF. CDR3 nucleotides: TGTGCTAGCAGTCCCAGACTAGGCTCCTACAATGAGCAGTTCTTC.

The CDR3 DNA reads TGTGCCAGCAGTTTCATGACAGAAAACACTGAAGCTTTCTTT. This sequence encodes CASSFMTENTEAFF. The V and J genes are TRBV7-9 and TRBJ1-1; the D gene is possibly TRBD1 (5 bases). The CDR3 is made up of 14 amino acids. V was shortened by 6 bases and J by 2 bases, with 13 bases between the two germline ends. In germline, CDR1 is SEHNR, CDR2 FQNEAQ (reference sequence).

CDR3 in DNA: TGCGCCAGCAGCCTTGTGATGGCGAACAATGAGCAGTTCTTC. Amino acid sequence: CASSLVMANNEQFF. The chain links TRBV5-1 to TRBJ2-1, with no clear D. The CDR3 runs to 14 residues. Germline-derived CDR1 and CDR2 are SGHRS and YFSETQ. Trimming took 4 bases from V and 5 from J, leaving 13 bases between them.

Comment on this clone: Additional DNA sequences in this sample encode the identical CDR3. The genes are TRBV27 and TRBJ1-2, with D hard to call. Trimming took 0 bases from V and 6 from J, leaving 8 bases between them. From germline, CDR1 is MNHEY and CDR2 SMNVEV (reference sequence). This CDR3 has 13 residues. The CDR3 coding sequence is TGTGCCAGCAGTTTATCGCGTGGTCATGGCTACACCTTC. This encodes CASSLSRGHGYTF.

The CDR3 bases are TGTGCCAGCAGTTACCCTGGACAGCATGCCCATGAGTATTTT. Amino acid sequence: CASSYPGQHAHEYF. V gene TRBV6-5 combines with J gene TRBJ2-3; D may be TRBD1 (6 bases). Germline CDR1 MNHEY, CDR2 SVGAGI. This CDR3 is built from 14 residues. V was shortened by 2 bases and J by 13 bases, with 19 bases between the two germline ends.

The chain couples TRBV4-3 to TRBJ1-2; TRBD1 might be the D (6 bases). V was cut by 1 base and J by 7 bases, with 19 bases left in between. Germline V gives CDR1 LGHNA, CDR2 YSLEER. The CDR3 runs to 16 residues. In nucleotides, the CDR3 is TGCGCCAGCAGCCAAGCCTCTACAGGGTTTTTGTTTGGCTACACCTTC. Translating it yields CASSQASTGFLFGYTF.

The chain recombines TRBV19 with TRBJ1-4, with 9 bases matching TRBD1. CDR3 length: 13 amino acids. Germline loops: CDR1 LNHDA, CDR2 SQIVND (reference sequence). V dropped 4 bases and J dropped 8; count of bases not matched to a gene: 2. CDR3 DNA: TGTGCCAGTAGTAGGGACAGGGAAGAAAAACTGTTTTTT. Residues: CASSRDREEKLFF.

The chain links TRBV5-1 to TRBJ1-5; perhaps TRBD1 as D (6 bases). This CDR3 has 15 amino acids. The V end lost 6 bases, the J end lost 3 bases, and 16 bases lay between the germline ends. Germline V gene lookup returns CDR1 SGHRS and CDR2 YFSETQ. The chain's CDR3 is CASTLSGDNNQPQHF. CDR3 nucleotide sequence: TGCGCCAGCACCCTATCGGGGGACAACAATCAGCCCCAGCATTTT.

The chain uses TRBV19 and TRBJ2-3; TRBD2 aligns across 12 bases. V gave up 4 bases and J gave up 1 base; unmatched junction bases: 12. Germline V gives CDR1 LNHDA, CDR2 SQIVND (reference sequence). The CDR3 length is 19 residues. CDR3 nucleotide sequence: TGTGCCAGTAGTACACCGGGACTAGCGGGTGGATCGGGCACAGATACGCAGTATTTT. Translated, it gives CASSTPGLAGGSGTDTQYF.

The chain couples TRBV7-2 to TRBJ1-5; 10 nucleotides match TRBD1. V lost 5 bases and J lost 2; bases outside the gene matches: 3. The germline V gene has CDR1 SGHTA and CDR2 FQGNSA. This CDR3 is built from 15 residues. CDR3 protein: CASSPGTGGNQPQHF. CDR3 nucleotide sequence: TGTGCCAGCAGCCCTGGGACAGGGGGCAATCAGCCCCAGCATTTT.

The rearrangement uses TRBV11-2 and TRBJ2-3; 8 bases align to TRBD2. Germline-derived CDR1 and CDR2 are SGHAT and FQNNGV. The CDR3 contains 14 residues. J lost 4 bases, V lost 6 bases, and 6 bases had no gene match. The CDR3 reads CASRPGLVSDTQYF. Here the CDR3 DNA reads TGTGCCAGCAGGCCGGGACTAGTCTCAGATACGCAGTATTTT.

The rearrangement uses TRBV18 and TRBJ2-7; TRBD1 matches 7 bases. The CDR3 covers 14 residues. Germline assignment: CDR1 KGHSH and CDR2 LQKENI. V shed 3 bases, J shed 2 bases, and the junction held 4 bases outside the gene matches. CDR3 nucleotides: TGTGCCAGCTCACCCGGGACAGAGGCCTACGAGCAGTACTTC. Its protein is CASSPGTEAYEQYF.

The chain is built from TRBV30 and TRBJ2-1; D may be TRBD1 or TRBD2 (5 bases each). This CDR3 contains 18 residues. The germline V and J ends were trimmed by 0 bases and 6 bases, with 24 bases remaining between them. CDR1 is GTSNPN, CDR2 SVGIG, per germline (reference sequence). Here the CDR3 reads CAWSVPLPGPSWGNEQFF. The CDR3 DNA reads TGTGCCTGGAGTGTACCTCTCCCGGGGCCTAGTTGGGGCAATGAGCAGTTCTTC.

J is TRBJ2-3 and V is TRBV6-5, with D unresolved. The CDR3 consists of 12 residues. Germline assignment: CDR1 MNHEY and CDR2 SVGAGI. V was shortened by 6 bases and J by 0 bases, with 4 bases between the two germline ends. This chain's CDR3 is CASSKSTDTQYF. CDR3 sequence (DNA): TGTGCCAGCAGCAAAAGCACAGATACGCAGTATTTT.

V gene TRBV6-1 combines with J gene TRBJ1-2; D is unclear. Between the trimmed V and J ends, which lost 2 bases and 0 bases, there was a span of 4 bases. CDR3 length: 13 residues. Germline CDR1 reads MNHNS; CDR2 reads SASEGT. CDR3 DNA sequence: TGTGCCAGCAGTGAAATCCCTAACTATGGCTACACCTTC. Its protein is CASSEIPNYGYTF.

This chain connects TRBV7-9 to TRBJ2-5, with unresolved D. The V end lost 2 bases, the J end lost 5 bases, and 12 bases lay between the germline ends. This CDR3 region has 14 residues. Germline CDR1 reads SEHNR; CDR2 reads FQNEAQ (reference sequence). The CDR3 DNA reads TGTGCCAGCAGCTTATCGACCACCCGGGAGACCCAGTACTTC. Protein sequence: CASSLSTTRETQYF.

The chain employs TRBV11-1 and TRBJ2-7; 12 bases align to TRBD2. V trimming: 2 bases; J trimming: 0 bases; junction bases outside the gene matches: 5. CDR1 is SGHAT, CDR2 FQDESV, per germline (reference sequence). The CDR3 contains 17 residues. In nucleotides, the CDR3 is TGTGCCAGCAGCTTAACTAGCGGGAGGATTTTCTCCTACGAGCAGTACTTC. Translated: CASSLTSGRIFSYEQYF.

The sample holds a few counts of this clone. The chain uses TRBV5-4 and TRBJ2-5; D remains ambiguous. The CDR3 covers 11 residues. Trimming removed 2 bases from V and 5 bases from J, with 4 bases in between. CDR1 is SGHNT, CDR2 YYREEE, per germline (reference sequence). The CDR3 nucleotides read TGTGCCAGCAGCTTCTTGGAGACCCAGTACTTC. Amino acids: CASSFLETQYF.

The gene calls are TRBV7-8 and TRBJ2-7; TRBD1 matches 7 bases. CDR1 and CDR2 (germline): SGHVS, FQNEAQ. J was trimmed by 3 bases and V by 5 bases; bases with no gene match: 7. The CDR3 sequence is 14 residues long. CDR3 loop: CASSVTGTVYEQYF. The CDR3 region has the DNA TGTGCCAGCAGCGTAACCGGGACAGTCTACGAGCAGTACTTC.